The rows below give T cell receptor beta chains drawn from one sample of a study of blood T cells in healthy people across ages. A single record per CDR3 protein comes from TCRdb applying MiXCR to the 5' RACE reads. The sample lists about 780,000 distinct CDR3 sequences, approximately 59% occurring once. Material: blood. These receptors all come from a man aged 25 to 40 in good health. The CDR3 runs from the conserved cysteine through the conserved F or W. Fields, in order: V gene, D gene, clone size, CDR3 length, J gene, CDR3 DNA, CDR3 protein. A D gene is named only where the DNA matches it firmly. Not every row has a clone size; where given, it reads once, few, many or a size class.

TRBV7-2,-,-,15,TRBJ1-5,TGTGCCAGCAGCTTAAGGACAGACTATTATCAGCCCCAGCATTTT,CASSLRTDYYQPQHF
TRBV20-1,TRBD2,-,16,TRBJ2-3,TGCAGTGCTAGAGATCCAGCGGGGGGGCTCACAGATACGCAGTATTTT,CSARDPAGGLTDTQYF
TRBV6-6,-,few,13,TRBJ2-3,TGTGCCACTCACCCAGACGAGTCGGATACGCAGTATTTT,CATHPDESDTQYF
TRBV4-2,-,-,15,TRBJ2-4,TGTGCCAGCAGCCAGAGCTTAGGGACCAAAAACATTCAGTACTTC,CASSQSLGTKNIQYF
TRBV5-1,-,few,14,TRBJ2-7,TGCGCCAGCAGCTTTGGCGGGGAGGCCTACGAGCAGTACTTC,CASSFGGEAYEQYF
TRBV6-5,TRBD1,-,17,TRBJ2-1,TGTGCCAGCAGTTACCGACCAACGGGACAGGCCTACAATGAGCAGTTCTTC,CASSYRPTGQAYNEQFF
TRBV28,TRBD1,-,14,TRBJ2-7,TGTGCCAGCAGTTTCGCAGGGGGCTTGTACGAGCAGTACTTC,CASSFAGGLYEQYF
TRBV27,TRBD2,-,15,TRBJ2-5,TGTGCCAGCAGTTCACTAGCGGGGGAGGTAGAGACCCAGTACTTC,CASSSLAGEVETQYF
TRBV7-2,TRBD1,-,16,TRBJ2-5,TGTGCCAGCAGGAAATCGGCTACAGGGGGGCAAGAGACCCAGTACTTC,CASRKSATGGQETQYF
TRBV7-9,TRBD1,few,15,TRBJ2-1,TGTGCCAGCAGCTCTCCCGTGGGACAGTACAATGAGCAGTTCTTC,CASSSPVGQYNEQFF
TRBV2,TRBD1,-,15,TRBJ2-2,TGTGCCAGCAGTTTTGGGACAGGGGTTGGCGGGGAGCTGTTTTTT,CASSFGTGVGGELFF
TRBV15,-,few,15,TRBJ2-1,TGTGCCACCAGCATAGGACCACGGGGATACAATGAGCAGTTCTTC,CATSIGPRGYNEQFF
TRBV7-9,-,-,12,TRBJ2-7,TGTGCCAGCAGCTTAGGACAGTGTGGGCAGTACTTC,CASSLGQCGQYF
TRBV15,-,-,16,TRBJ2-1,TGTGCCACCAGCAAGCACCGGGCCAACTCCTACAATGAGCAGTTCTTC,CATSKHRANSYNEQFF
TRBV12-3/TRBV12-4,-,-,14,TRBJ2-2,TGTGCCAGCAGTTTCAGGGGGGGCACCGGGGAGCTGTTTTTT,CASSFRGGTGELFF
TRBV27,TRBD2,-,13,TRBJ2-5,TGTGCCAGCAGGCGGGGGAACCAAGAGACCCAGTACTTC,CASRRGNQETQYF
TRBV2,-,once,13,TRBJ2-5,TGTGCCAGCAGTAACGGGGGACAAGAGACCCAGTACTTC,CASSNGGQETQYF
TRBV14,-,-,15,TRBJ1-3,TGTGCCAGCAGCCAAGGGTACAGGGCTGTAGACACCATATATTTT,CASSQGYRAVDTIYF
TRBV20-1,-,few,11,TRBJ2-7,TGCAGTGCCACGGACGTCTACGAGCAGTACTTC,CSATDVYEQYF
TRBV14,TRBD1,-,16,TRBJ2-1,TGTGCCAGCAGCCAAGACACAGGGGTTCACTACAATGAGCAGTTCTTC,CASSQDTGVHYNEQFF
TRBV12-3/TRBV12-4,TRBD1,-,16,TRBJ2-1,TGTGCCAGCAGTCCCCGAGGGACAGGCAAAAACAATGAGCAGTTCTTC,CASSPRGTGKNNEQFF
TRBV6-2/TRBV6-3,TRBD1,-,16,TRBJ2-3,TGTGCCAGCAGTAATGACAGGGGGCGTAGGACAGATACGCAGTATTTT,CASSNDRGRRTDTQYF
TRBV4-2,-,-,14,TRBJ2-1,TGTGCCAGCAGCCGAGAGGCAGCCTACAATGAGCAGTTCTTC,CASSREAAYNEQFF
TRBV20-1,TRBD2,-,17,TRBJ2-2,TGCAGTGCGCTTTCGGGACTAGCGGGGGGAAGCACCGGGGAGCTGTTTTTT,CSALSGLAGGSTGELFF
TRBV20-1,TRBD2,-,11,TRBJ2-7,TGCAGACCGACTAGCTACCAAGAGCAGTACTTC,CRPTSYQEQYF
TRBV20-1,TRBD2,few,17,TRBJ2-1,TGCAGTGCTGACTCTAGCGGGGGGGCCATATCCTACAATGAGCAGTTCTTC,CSADSSGGAISYNEQFF
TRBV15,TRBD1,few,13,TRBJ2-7,TGTGCCACCAGACGACAGGGCTCCTACGAGCAGTACTTC,CATRRQGSYEQYF
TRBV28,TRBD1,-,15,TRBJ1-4,TGTGCCAGCAGTTACCCGGGACAGGGGAATGAAAAACTGTTTTTT,CASSYPGQGNEKLFF
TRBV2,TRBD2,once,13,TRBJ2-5,TGTGCCAGCAAGGGACTAGCGCTAGAGACCCAGTACTTC,CASKGLALETQYF
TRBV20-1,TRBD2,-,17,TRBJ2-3,TGCAGTGCTAGAATTCTAGCGGGGATCGGTAGGACAGATACGCAGTATTTT,CSARILAGIGRTDTQYF
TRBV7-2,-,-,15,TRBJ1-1,TGTGCCAGCAGCTCGACAGGACCCCTGAACACTGAAGCTTTCTTT,CASSSTGPLNTEAFF
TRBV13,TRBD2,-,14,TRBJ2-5,TGTGCCAGCAGCTTTGTCCGGGAGGATGAGACCCAGTACTTC,CASSFVREDETQYF
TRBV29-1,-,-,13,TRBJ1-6,TGCAGCGTTCAACCAAACAGGGATTCACCCCTCCACTTT,CSVQPNRDSPLHF
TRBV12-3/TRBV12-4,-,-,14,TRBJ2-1,TGTGCCAGCATCCGGGGGGCCCGGCACAATGAGCAGTTCTTC,CASIRGARHNEQFF
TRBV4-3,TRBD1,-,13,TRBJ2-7,TGCGCCAGCAGCCAGGGGGACAGTTGCGAGCAGTACTTC,CASSQGDSCEQYF
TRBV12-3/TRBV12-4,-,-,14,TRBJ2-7,TGTGCCAGCAGTCAATCCTGGGACTCCTACGAGCAGTACTTC,CASSQSWDSYEQYF
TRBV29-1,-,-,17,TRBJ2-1,TGCAGCGTTGAACTTGGGGGGTGGACAGACTCCTACAATGAGCAGTTCTTC,CSVELGGWTDSYNEQFF
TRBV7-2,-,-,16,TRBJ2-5,TGTGCCAGCAACTTGATACAGGGGGGGGCACAAGAGACCCAGTACTTC,CASNLIQGGAQETQYF
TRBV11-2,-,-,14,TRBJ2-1,TGTGCCAGCAGCCCCCAGACTAGTTACAATGAGCAGTTCTTC,CASSPQTSYNEQFF
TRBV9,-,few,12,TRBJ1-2,TGTGCCAGCAGCCCCTCGAGAGGCGGCTACACCTTC,CASSPSRGGYTF
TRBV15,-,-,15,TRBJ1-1,TGTGCCACCAGCAGAGAGGGCAACGTGAACACTGAAGCTTTCTTT,CATSREGNVNTEAFF
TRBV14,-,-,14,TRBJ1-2,TGTGCCAGCAGCCAACTCGGACAGATCTATGGCTACACCTTC,CASSQLGQIYGYTF
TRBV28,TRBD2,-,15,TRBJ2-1,TGTGCCAGCAGAACATCGGGACTAGCGGGCAATGAGCAGTTCTTC,CASRTSGLAGNEQFF
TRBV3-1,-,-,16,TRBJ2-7,TGTGCCAGCAGCCGAAGGAATGTGGAGGGATCCTACGAGCAGTACTTC,CASSRRNVEGSYEQYF